Listed below are T cell receptor beta chains from one sample, sequenced in a study of T cells in Graves' hyperthyroidism and ophthalmopathy. One entry per CDR3 protein, called by TCRdb with MiXCR from the multiplex PCR reads. The table includes roughly 200,000 distinct CDR3 sequences, 17% detected once. The sample taken for sequencing was blood. These receptors came from a woman in her 50s with Graves' hyperthyroidism. The CDR3 runs from the conserved cysteine through the conserved F or W. A D gene is named only where the DNA matches it firmly. Size values are once, few and many counts, or a class for expanded clones, and some rows have none.

>many|TRBV3-1|TRBJ1-1|NA
CASSQILGIEAFF
TGTGCCAGCAGTCAAATACTGGGAATTGAAGCTTTCTTT
>many|TRBV30|TRBJ2-3|NA
CAWSVKGSDTQYF
TGTGCCTGGAGTGTTAAGGGATCAGATACGCAGTATTTT
>many|TRBV5-8|TRBJ1-4|TRBD1
CASSLRTGGMEKLFF
TGTGCCAGCAGCTTAAGGACAGGGGGAATGGAAAAACTGTTTTTT
>few|TRBV27|TRBJ2-4|NA
CASSLGGSVNIQYF
TGTGCCAGCAGTTTAGGCGGCAGCGTAAACATTCAGTACTTC
>few|TRBV28|TRBJ2-1|TRBD2
CASSSSGRSPYNEQFF
TGTGCCAGCAGTTCTAGCGGGAGGAGTCCCTACAATGAGCAGTTCTTC
>many|TRBV3-1|TRBJ2-3|TRBD2
CASSRIGLASTDTQYF
TGTGCCAGCAGCCGTATCGGACTAGCTAGCACAGATACGCAGTATTTT
>few|TRBV6-2/TRBV6-3|TRBJ1-1|NA
CASSYERGGAEAFF
TGTGCCAGCAGTTACGAACGGGGTGGGGCTGAAGCTTTCTTT
>many|TRBV20-1|TRBJ2-3|NA
CSARDTATDTQYF
TGCAGTGCTAGAGACACAGCTACAGATACGCAGTATTTT
>NA|TRBV20-1|TRBJ1-4|NA
CSARAGGVVTNEKLFF
TGCAGTGCTAGAGCTGGGGGTGTTGTAACTAATGAAAAACTGTTTTTT
>NA|TRBV29-1|TRBJ2-1|TRBD2
CSVTTSGAYNEQFF
TGCAGCGTTACGACTAGCGGAGCCTACAATGAGCAGTTCTTC
>NA|TRBV20-1|TRBJ2-2|NA
CSARAWPYDSGELFF
TGCAGTGCTAGAGCCTGGCCATATGATTCGGGGGAGCTGTTTTTT
>few|TRBV6-1|TRBJ1-3|TRBD1
CASRQPGQRYTIYF
TGTGCCAGCAGACAGCCGGGACAGAGGTACACCATATATTTT
>many|TRBV27|TRBJ1-2|TRBD1
CASSQTGTGSVIYGYTF
TGTGCCAGCAGTCAAACCGGGACAGGGTCCGTGATCTATGGCTACACCTTC
>many|TRBV2|TRBJ1-5|TRBD1
CASNSETGWKSQPQHF
TGTGCCAGCAACAGCGAGACAGGGTGGAAAAGTCAGCCCCAGCATTTT
>NA|TRBV7-9|TRBJ2-5|NA
CASSPPGAKTQYF
TGTGCCAGCAGCCCCCCGGGGGCAAAGACCCAGTACTTC
>NA|TRBV5-5|TRBJ2-1|TRBD1
CASSIDRGRFYNEQFF
TGTGCCAGCAGCATCGACAGGGGTCGATTCTACAATGAGCAGTTCTTC
>few|TRBV30|TRBJ2-7|NA
CAWSAGGKPYEQYF
TGTGCCTGGAGCGCCGGGGGAAAACCCTACGAGCAGTACTTC
>many|TRBV5-1|TRBJ2-1|NA
CASSLARHGGEQFF
TGCGCCAGCAGCTTGGCCCGCCACGGTGGTGAGCAGTTCTTC
>many|TRBV20-1|TRBJ2-5|TRBD2
CSAHIAGDQTQYF
TGCAGTGCTCATATAGCGGGAGATCAGACCCAGTACTTC
>NA|TRBV15|TRBJ2-1|TRBD2
CATSRGSVAGVENEQFF
TGTGCCACCAGCAGAGGCTCGGTAGCGGGAGTGGAAAATGAGCAGTTCTTC
>many|TRBV11-2|TRBJ1-3|NA
CASSSGGNTIYF
TGTGCCAGCAGCTCCGGTGGAAACACCATATATTTT
>many|TRBV29-1|TRBJ1-1|TRBD1
CSVGNRGWVKTEAFF
TGCAGCGTGGGAAACAGGGGATGGGTTAAAACTGAAGCTTTCTTT
>many|TRBV12-3/TRBV12-4|TRBJ2-4|TRBD1
CASRTDRGGIQYF
TGTGCCAGCAGAACTGACAGGGGTGGCATTCAGTACTTC
>NA|TRBV11-3|TRBJ1-6|NA
CASSDRTDLSPLHF
TGTGCCAGCAGCGATCGGACAGATCTTTCACCCCTCCACTTT
>few|TRBV25-1|TRBJ1-1|NA
CASSESEGLNTEAFF
TGTGCCAGCAGTGAATCGGAGGGCCTGAACACTGAAGCTTTCTTT
>many|TRBV7-3|TRBJ2-1|TRBD2
CASSPGVAGFNEQFF
TGTGCCAGCAGCCCGGGGGTAGCGGGTTTCAATGAGCAGTTCTTC
>NA|TRBV3-1|TRBJ1-2|TRBD1
CASRQPGQGHGYTF
TGTGCCAGCAGACAACCGGGACAGGGCCATGGCTACACCTTC
>many|TRBV20-1|TRBJ2-7|TRBD1
CSARPPDRTYEQYF
TGCAGTGCTAGGCCCCCGGACAGGACCTACGAGCAGTACTTC
>NA|TRBV5-1|TRBJ1-5|NA
CASSPGIAENYQPQHF
TGCGCCAGCAGCCCCGGGATAGCCGAGAATTATCAGCCCCAGCATTTT
>few|TRBV28|TRBJ2-2|NA
CASSFSSGELFF
TGTGCCAGCAGTTTCTCCAGCGGGGAGCTGTTTTTT
>NA|TRBV13|TRBJ2-1|TRBD2
CASSQGLAGGFGNEQFF
TGTGCCAGCAGCCAGGGACTAGCGGGAGGTTTCGGAAACGAGCAGTTCTTC
>many|TRBV7-3|TRBJ2-2|TRBD2
CASSLRTRLAGGPGELFF
TGTGCCAGCAGCTTAAGGACTCGACTAGCGGGAGGGCCCGGGGAGCTGTTTTTT
>many|TRBV5-1|TRBJ2-1|TRBD1
CASSSLDRAYNEQFF
TGCGCCAGCAGCTCTCTGGACAGGGCCTACAATGAGCAGTTCTTC
>many|TRBV6-1|TRBJ2-5|TRBD2
CASSEGFGRETQYF
TGTGCCAGCAGTGAAGGGTTCGGGAGGGAGACCCAGTACTTC
>NA|TRBV20-1|TRBJ2-2|TRBD2
CSAIAGDLTGELFF
TGCAGTGCTATAGCGGGAGACCTGACCGGGGAGCTGTTTTTT
>NA|TRBV29-1|TRBJ2-7|TRBD2
CSVGGPSGRDDYEQYF
TGCAGCGTTGGGGGCCCTAGCGGGAGGGACGACTACGAGCAGTACTTC
>many|TRBV27|TRBJ2-2|NA
CASSAPGTPNTGELFF
TGTGCCAGCAGTGCCCCCGGGACACCTAACACCGGGGAGCTGTTTTTT
>many|TRBV12-3/TRBV12-4|TRBJ2-6|NA
CASSFPARTSGANVLTF
TGTGCCAGCAGTTTCCCGGCCAGGACCTCTGGGGCCAACGTCCTGACTTTC
>NA|TRBV2|TRBJ2-7|NA
CASSEASRVLTYEQYF
TGTGCCAGCAGTGAAGCATCACGGGTCCTAACCTACGAGCAGTACTTC
>many|TRBV2|TRBJ2-3|NA
CASRTRSGAGDTQYF
TGTGCCAGCAGGACGAGGTCAGGTGCTGGGGATACGCAGTATTTT
>NA|TRBV20-1|TRBJ2-1|NA
CSASLTNRYNEQFF
TGCAGTGCTAGTCTGACTAACAGATACAATGAGCAGTTCTTC
>few|TRBV12-3/TRBV12-4|TRBJ2-3|TRBD1
CASTMDRITDTQYF
TGTGCCAGCACCATGGACAGGATCACAGATACGCAGTATTTT
>NA|TRBV19|TRBJ2-1|TRBD2
CASSMTRTSGRGNEQFF
TGTGCCAGTAGTATGACCAGGACTAGCGGGAGGGGGAATGAGCAGTTCTTC
>few|TRBV18|TRBJ1-5|TRBD1
CASSPVGTGDQPQHF
TGTGCCAGCTCACCAGTGGGGACAGGGGATCAGCCCCAGCATTTT
>many|TRBV2|TRBJ1-5|NA
CASRGQGHQPQHF
TGTGCCAGCAGAGGGCAGGGCCATCAGCCCCAGCATTTT
>NA|TRBV7-9|TRBJ1-1|NA
CASSRRDENTEAFF
TGTGCCAGCAGCCGACGGGACGAGAACACTGAAGCTTTCTTT
>NA|TRBV19|TRBJ1-5|TRBD1
CASSSMGQGFLEHQHF
TGTGCCAGTAGTAGTATGGGACAGGGCTTTTTGGAGCACCAGCATTTT
>many|TRBV7-9|TRBJ2-1|TRBD1
CASSLRWGQADNEQFF
TGTGCCAGCAGCTTACGATGGGGACAGGCGGACAATGAGCAGTTCTTC
>few|TRBV6-5|TRBJ1-5|TRBD1
CASSYRRGQANQPQHF
TGTGCCAGCAGTTATCGCAGGGGACAGGCCAATCAGCCCCAGCATTTT
>NA|TRBV6-1|TRBJ1-2|TRBD1
CASSYTGVDNYGYTF
TGTGCCAGCAGCTATACAGGGGTTGATAACTATGGCTACACCTTC
>many|TRBV7-8|TRBJ2-1|NA
CASSVTGTSHLEQFF
TGTGCCAGCAGCGTAACCGGGACCAGCCATCTCGAGCAGTTCTTC
>many|TRBV5-1|TRBJ1-1|NA
CASSLEAQNTEAFF
TGCGCCAGCAGCTTGGAGGCACAGAACACTGAAGCTTTCTTT
>few|TRBV5-1|TRBJ2-1|NA
CASSRGTQTYNEQFF
TGCGCCAGCAGCCGCGGGACCCAGACCTACAATGAGCAGTTCTTC
>many|TRBV29-1|TRBJ1-5|NA
CSHGEGGSQPQHF
TGCAGCCACGGGGAGGGTGGAAGTCAGCCCCAGCATTTT
>few|TRBV6-2/TRBV6-3|TRBJ1-6|NA
CASRSITSSSYNSPLHF
TGTGCCAGCAGGTCCATCACCTCGAGCTCCTATAATTCACCCCTCCACTTT
>NA|TRBV5-1|TRBJ1-1|TRBD1
CASRNRTGGTEAFF
TGCGCCAGCAGGAATCGGACAGGGGGCACTGAAGCTTTCTTT
>NA|TRBV28|TRBJ1-1|NA
CASLRVEAFF
TGTGCCAGCCTAAGGGTAGAAGCTTTCTTT
>many|TRBV7-2|TRBJ2-3|NA
CASSSGTDTQYF
TGTGCCAGCAGCTCCGGCACAGATACGCAGTATTTT
>many|TRBV19|TRBJ1-2|NA
CASSLQTASYGYTF
TGTGCCAGTAGTCTACAGACAGCAAGCTATGGCTACACCTTC